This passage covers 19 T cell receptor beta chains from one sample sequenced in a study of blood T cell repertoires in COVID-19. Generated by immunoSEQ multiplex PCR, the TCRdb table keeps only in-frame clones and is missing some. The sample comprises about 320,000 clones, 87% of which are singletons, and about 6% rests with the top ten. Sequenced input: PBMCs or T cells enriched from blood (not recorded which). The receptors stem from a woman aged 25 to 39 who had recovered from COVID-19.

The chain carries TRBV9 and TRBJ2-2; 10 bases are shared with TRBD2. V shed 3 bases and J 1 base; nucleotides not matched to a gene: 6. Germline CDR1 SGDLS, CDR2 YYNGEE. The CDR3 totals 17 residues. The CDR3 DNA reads TGTGCCAGCAGCGACCCGCTAGCGGGGGTGAACACCGGGGAGCTGTTTTTT. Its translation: CASSDPLAGVNTGELFF.

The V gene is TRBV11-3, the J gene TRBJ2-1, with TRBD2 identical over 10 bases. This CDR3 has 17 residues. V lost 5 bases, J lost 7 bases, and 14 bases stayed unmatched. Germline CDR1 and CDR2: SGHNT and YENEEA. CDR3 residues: CASSMKSSAGGRNEQFF. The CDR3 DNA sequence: TGTGCCAGCAGCATGAAGTCCTCAGCGGGGGGGCGGAATGAGCAGTTCTTC.

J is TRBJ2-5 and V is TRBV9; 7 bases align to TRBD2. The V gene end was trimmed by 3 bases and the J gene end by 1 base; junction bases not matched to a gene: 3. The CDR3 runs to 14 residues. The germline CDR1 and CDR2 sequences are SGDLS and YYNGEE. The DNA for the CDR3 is TGTGCCAGCAGCGAGCGGGACTTCCAAGAGACCCAGTACTTC. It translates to CASSERDFQETQYF.

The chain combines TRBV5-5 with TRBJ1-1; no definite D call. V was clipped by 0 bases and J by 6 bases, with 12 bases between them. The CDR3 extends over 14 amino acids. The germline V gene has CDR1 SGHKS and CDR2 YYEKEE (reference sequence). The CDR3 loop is CASSLGRPGSEAFF. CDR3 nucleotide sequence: TGTGCCAGCAGCTTGGGGCGGCCGGGATCTGAAGCTTTCTTT. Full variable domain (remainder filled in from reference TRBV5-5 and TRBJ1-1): DAGVTQSPTHLIKTRGQQVTLRCSPISGHKSVSWYQQVLGQGPQFIFQYYEKEERGRGNFPDRFSARQFPNYSSELNVNALLLGDSALYLCASSLGRPGSEAFFGQGTRLTVV.

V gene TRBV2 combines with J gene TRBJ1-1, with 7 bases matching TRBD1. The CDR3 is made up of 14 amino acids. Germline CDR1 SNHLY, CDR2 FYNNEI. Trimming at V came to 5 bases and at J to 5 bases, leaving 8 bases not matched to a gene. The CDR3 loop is CASSQNTGVTEAFF. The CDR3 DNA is TGTGCCAGCAGTCAAAATACAGGGGTGACTGAAGCTTTCTTT.

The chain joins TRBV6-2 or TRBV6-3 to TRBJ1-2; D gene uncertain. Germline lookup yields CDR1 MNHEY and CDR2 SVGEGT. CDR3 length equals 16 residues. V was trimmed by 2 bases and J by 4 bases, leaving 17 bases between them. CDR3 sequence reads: CASSYPLAGSTYGYTF. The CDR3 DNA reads TGTGCCAGCAGTTACCCCCTGGCAGGCTCTACCTATGGCTACACCTTC.

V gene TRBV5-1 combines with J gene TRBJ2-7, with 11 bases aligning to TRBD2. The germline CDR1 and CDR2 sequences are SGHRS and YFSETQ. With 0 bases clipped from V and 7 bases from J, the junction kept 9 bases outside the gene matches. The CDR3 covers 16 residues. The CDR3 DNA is TGCGCCAGCAGCTTGGAAACTAGCGGGGGTCTGAGTGAGCAGTACTTC. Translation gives CASSLETSGGLSEQYF.

DNA for the CDR3: TGTGCCAGCAGTGAAACGAGAACTAATTCACCCCTCCACTTT. It translates to CASSETRTNSPLHF. The chain has TRBV6-1 and TRBJ1-6; D gene uncertain. Germline V gene sequence: CDR1 MNHNS, CDR2 SASEGT. V lost 2 bases, J lost 6 bases, and 8 bases lay in between. This CDR3 spans 14 amino acids.

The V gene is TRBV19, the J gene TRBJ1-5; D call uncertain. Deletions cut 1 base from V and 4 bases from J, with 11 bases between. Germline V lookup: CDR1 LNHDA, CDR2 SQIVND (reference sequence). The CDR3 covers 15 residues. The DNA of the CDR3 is TGTGCCAGTAGTATAGTCCACAGTCGAAATCAGCCCCAGCATTTT. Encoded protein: CASSIVHSRNQPQHF. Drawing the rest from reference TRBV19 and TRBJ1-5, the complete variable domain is DGGITQSPKYLFRKEGQNVTLSCEQNLNHDAMYWYRQDPGQGLRLIYYSQIVNDFQKGDIAEGYSVSREKKESFPLTVTSAQKNPTAFYLCASSIVHSRNQPQHFGDGTRLSIL.

The CDR3 nucleotides read TGTGCCAGCAGTTACGGAGGCTCTGCTCCCTACGAGCAGTACTTC. Translating it yields CASSYGGSAPYEQYF. The rearrangement joins TRBV6-5 to TRBJ2-7; maybe TRBD2 (5 bases). The germline CDR1 and CDR2 sequences are MNHEY and SVGAGI. The CDR3 loop spans 15 amino acids. Trimming removed 2 bases at V and 2 bases at J, with 13 bases between.

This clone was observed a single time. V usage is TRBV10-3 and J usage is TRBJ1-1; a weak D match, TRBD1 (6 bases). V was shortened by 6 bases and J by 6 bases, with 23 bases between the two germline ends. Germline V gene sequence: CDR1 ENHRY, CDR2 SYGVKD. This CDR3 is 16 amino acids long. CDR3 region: CAIRPHREPWGAEAFF. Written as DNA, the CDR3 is TGTGCCATCAGGCCCCACAGGGAGCCTTGGGGTGCTGAAGCTTTCTTT.

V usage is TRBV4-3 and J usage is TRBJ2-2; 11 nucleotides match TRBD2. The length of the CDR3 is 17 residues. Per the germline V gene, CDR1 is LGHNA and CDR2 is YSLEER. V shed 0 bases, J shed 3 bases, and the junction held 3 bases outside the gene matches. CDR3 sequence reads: CASSQDPSGGHTGELFF. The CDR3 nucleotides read TGCGCCAGCAGCCAAGATCCTAGCGGGGGGCACACCGGGGAGCTGTTTTTT.

The CDR3 loop reads CASSAPGVDTQYF. DNA of the CDR3: TGTGCCAGCAGCGCGCCGGGAGTAGATACGCAGTATTTT. The V gene is TRBV9, the J gene TRBJ2-3; a weak D match, TRBD2 (6 bases). This CDR3 contains 13 residues. The germline CDR1 and CDR2 sequences are SGDLS and YYNGEE. The ends were cut back, 3 bases at V and 5 bases at J, with 10 bases in the middle.

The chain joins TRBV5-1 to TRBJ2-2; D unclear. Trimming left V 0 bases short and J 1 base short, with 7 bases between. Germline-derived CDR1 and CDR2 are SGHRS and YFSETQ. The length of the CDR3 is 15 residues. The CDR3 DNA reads TGCGCCAGCAGCTTGGGGGCAGGGAACACCGGGGAGCTGTTTTTT. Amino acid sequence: CASSLGAGNTGELFF.

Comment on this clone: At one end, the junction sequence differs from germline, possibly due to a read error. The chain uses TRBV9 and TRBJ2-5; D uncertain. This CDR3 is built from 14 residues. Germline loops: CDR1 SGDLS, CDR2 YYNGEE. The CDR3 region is CASSVGGYQATQYF. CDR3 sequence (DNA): TGTGCCAGCAGCGTAGGAGGCTACCAAGCGACCCAGTACTTC.

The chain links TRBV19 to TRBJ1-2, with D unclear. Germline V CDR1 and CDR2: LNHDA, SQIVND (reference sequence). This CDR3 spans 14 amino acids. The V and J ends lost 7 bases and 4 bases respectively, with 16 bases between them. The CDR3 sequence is CASKLGGEAYGYTF. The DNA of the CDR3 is TGTGCCAGTAAGCTGGGCGGGGAGGCCTATGGCTACACCTTC.

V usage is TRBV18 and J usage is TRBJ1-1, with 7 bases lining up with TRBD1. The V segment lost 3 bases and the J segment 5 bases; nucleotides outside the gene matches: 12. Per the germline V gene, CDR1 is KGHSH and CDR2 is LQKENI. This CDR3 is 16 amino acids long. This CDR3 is CASSPDRWEGGTEAFF. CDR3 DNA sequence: TGTGCCAGCTCACCGGACAGGTGGGAAGGGGGTACTGAAGCTTTCTTT.

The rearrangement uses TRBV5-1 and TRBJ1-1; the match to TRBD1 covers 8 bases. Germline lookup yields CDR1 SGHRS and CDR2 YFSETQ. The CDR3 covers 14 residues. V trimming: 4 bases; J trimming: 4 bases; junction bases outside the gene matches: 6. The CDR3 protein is CASSPQGAGTEAFF. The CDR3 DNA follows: TGCGCCAGCAGCCCGCAGGGGGCTGGCACTGAAGCTTTCTTT.

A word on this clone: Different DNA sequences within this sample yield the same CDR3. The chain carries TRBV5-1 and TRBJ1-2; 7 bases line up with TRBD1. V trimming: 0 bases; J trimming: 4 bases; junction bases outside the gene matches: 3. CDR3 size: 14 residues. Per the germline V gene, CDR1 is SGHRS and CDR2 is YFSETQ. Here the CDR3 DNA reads TGCGCCAGCAGCTTGGACAGGGGTAGCTATGGCTACACCTTC. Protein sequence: CASSLDRGSYGYTF.